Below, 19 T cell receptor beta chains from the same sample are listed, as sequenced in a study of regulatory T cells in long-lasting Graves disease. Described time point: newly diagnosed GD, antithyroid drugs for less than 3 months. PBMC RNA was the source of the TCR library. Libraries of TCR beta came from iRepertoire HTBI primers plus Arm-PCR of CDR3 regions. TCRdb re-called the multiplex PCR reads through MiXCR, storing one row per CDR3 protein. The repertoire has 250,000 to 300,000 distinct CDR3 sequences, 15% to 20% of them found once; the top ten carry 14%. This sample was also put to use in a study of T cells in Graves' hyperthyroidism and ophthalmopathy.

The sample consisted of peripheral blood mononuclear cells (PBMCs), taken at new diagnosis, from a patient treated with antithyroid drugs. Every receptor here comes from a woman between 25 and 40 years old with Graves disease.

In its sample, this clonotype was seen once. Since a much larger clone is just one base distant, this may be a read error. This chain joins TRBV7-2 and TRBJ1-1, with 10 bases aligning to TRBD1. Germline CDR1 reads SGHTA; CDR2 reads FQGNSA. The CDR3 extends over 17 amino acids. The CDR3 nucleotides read TGTGCCAGCAGACCCGGGGACAGGGGCCAAACAGGAGGTGAAGCTTCCTTT. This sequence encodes CASRPGDRGQTGGEASF.

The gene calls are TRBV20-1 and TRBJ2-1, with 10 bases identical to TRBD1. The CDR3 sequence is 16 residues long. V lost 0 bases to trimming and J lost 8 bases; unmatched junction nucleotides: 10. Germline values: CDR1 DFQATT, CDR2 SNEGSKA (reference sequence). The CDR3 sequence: CSARDQGQGTGDEQFF. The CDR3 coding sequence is TGCAGTGCTAGAGATCAGGGGCAGGGGACAGGGGATGAGCAGTTCTTC.

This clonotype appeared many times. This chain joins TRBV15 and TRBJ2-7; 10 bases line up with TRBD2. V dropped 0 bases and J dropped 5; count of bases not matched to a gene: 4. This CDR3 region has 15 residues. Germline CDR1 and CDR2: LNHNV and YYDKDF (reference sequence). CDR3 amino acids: CATSRDVLAGNEQYF. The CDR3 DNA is TGTGCCACCAGCAGAGACGTACTAGCGGGGAACGAGCAGTACTTC. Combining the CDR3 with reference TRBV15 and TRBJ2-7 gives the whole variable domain DAMVIQNPRYQVTQFGKPVTLSCSQTLNHNVMYWYQQKSSQAPKLLFHYYDKDFNNEADTPDNFQSRRPNTSFCFLDIRSPGLGDTAMYLCATSRDVLAGNEQYFGPGTRLTVT.

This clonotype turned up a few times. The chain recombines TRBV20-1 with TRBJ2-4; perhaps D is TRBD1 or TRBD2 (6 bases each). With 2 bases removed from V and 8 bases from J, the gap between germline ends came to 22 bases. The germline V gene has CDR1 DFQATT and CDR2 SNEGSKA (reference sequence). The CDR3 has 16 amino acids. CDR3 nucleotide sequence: TGCAGTGCTAGAAATCAAAAGACAGGCGGAGGGGACATTCAGTACTTC. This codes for CSARNQKTGGGDIQYF.

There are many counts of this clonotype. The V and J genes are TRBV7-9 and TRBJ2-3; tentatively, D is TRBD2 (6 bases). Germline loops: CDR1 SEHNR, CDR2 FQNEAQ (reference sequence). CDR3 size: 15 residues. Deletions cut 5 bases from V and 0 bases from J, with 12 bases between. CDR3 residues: CASSPTGVSTDTQYF. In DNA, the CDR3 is TGTGCCAGCAGCCCCACGGGGGTGAGCACAGATACGCAGTATTTT.

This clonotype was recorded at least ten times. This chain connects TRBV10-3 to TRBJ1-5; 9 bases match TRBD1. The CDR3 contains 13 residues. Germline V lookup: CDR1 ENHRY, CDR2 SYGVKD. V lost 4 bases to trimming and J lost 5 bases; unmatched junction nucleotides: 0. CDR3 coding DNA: TGTGCCATCAGTGGACAGGGGGATCAGCCCCAGCATTTT. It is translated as CAISGQGDQPQHF.

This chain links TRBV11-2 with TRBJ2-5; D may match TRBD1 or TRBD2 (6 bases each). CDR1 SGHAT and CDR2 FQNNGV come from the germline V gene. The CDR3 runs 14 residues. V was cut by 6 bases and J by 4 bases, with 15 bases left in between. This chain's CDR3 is CASRVGGGLETQYF. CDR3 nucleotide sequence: TGTGCCAGCAGGGTCGGAGGGGGGTTAGAGACCCAGTACTTC.

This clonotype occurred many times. The CDR3 bases are TGTGCCAGCAGGGCAGGGGCACTGGGAAACTATGGCTACACCTTC. Its translation is CASRAGALGNYGYTF. The rearrangement links TRBV2 to TRBJ1-2; maybe TRBD1 (6 bases). The CDR3 is 15 residues long. The germline CDR1 and CDR2 sequences are SNHLY and FYNNEI. V was shortened by 6 bases and J by 2 bases, with 16 bases between the two germline ends.

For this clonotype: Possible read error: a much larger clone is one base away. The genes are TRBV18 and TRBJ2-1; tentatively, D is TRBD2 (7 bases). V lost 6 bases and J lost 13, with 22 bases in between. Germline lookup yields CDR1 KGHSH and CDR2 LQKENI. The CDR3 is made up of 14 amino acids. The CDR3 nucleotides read TGTGCCAGCTCTCCCGGGGGGCTCATGGAGACCCAGTTCTTC. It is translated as CASSPGGLMETQFF.

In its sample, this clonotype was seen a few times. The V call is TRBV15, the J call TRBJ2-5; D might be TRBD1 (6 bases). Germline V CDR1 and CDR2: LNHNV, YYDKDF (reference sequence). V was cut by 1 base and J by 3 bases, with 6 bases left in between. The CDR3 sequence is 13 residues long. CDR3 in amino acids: CATSRGQEETQYF. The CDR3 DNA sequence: TGTGCCACCAGCAGAGGACAGGAAGAGACCCAGTACTTC.

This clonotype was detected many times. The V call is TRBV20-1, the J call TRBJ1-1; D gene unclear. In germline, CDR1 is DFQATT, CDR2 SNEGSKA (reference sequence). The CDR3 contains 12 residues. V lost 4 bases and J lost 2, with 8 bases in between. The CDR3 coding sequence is TGCAGTGCTACCGTAATAAACACTGAAGCTTTCTTT. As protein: CSATVINTEAFF.

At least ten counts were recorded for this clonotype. DNA for the CDR3: TGTGCCAGCAGATCGACTAGCGGGCGTCAATATGAGCAGTTCTTC. Protein sequence: CASRSTSGRQYEQFF. The rearrangement uses TRBV12-3 or TRBV12-4 and TRBJ2-1, with 10 nucleotides matching TRBD2. CDR3 length: 15 amino acids. V shed 6 bases and J 8 bases; nucleotides not matched to a gene: 10.

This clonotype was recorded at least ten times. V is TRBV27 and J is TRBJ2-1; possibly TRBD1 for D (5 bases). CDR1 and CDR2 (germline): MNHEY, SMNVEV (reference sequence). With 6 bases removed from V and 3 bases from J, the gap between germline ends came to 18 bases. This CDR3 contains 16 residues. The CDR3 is CASSYPVSTGYNEQFF. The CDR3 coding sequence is TGTGCCAGCAGCTACCCCGTTTCCACAGGCTACAATGAGCAGTTCTTC.

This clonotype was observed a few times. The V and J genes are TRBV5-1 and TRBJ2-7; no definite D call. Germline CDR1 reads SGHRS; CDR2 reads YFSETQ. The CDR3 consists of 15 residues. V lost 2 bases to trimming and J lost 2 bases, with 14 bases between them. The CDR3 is CASSFSLPAPYEQYF. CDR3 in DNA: TGCGCCAGCAGCTTTAGTCTACCAGCGCCCTACGAGCAGTACTTC.

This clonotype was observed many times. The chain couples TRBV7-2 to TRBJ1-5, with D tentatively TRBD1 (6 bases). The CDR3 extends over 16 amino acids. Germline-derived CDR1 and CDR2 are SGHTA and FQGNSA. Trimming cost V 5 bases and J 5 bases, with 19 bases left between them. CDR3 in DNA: TGTGCCAGCAGCCCCAGCAACGGGGGCGGCGATCAGCCCCAGCATTTT. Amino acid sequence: CASSPSNGGGDQPQHF.

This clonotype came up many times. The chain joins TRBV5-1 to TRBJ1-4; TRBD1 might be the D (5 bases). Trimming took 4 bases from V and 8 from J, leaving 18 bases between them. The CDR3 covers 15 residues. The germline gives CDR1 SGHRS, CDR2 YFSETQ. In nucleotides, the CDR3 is TGCGCCAGCAGCCCTGGGGCAGGGATGAGCGAAAAACTGTTTTTT. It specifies CASSPGAGMSEKLFF. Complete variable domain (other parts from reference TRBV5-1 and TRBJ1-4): KAGVTQTPRYLIKTRGQQVTLSCSPISGHRSVSWYQQTPGQGLQFLFEYFSETQRNKGNFPGRFSGRQFSNSRSEMNVSTLELGDSALYLCASSPGAGMSEKLFFGSGTQLSVL.

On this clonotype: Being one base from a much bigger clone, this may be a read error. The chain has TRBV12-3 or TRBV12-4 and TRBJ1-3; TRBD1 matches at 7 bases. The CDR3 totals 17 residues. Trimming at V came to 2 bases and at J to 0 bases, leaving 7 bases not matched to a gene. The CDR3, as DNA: TGTGCCAGCAGTTTACAGGGGGTGTGGTCCTCTGGAAACACCATATATTTT. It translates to CASSLQGVWSSGNTIYF.

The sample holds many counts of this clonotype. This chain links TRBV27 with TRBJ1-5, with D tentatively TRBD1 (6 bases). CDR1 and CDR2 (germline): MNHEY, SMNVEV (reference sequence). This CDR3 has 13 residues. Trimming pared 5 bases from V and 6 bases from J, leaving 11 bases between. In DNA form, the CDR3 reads TGTGCCAGCAGTCGACAGGTGGGTCAGCCCCAGCATTTT. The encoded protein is CASSRQVGQPQHF.

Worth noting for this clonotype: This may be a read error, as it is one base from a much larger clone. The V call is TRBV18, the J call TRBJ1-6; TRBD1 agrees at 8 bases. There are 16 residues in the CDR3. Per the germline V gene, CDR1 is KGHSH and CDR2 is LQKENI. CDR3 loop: CASPPRDRTYNSPLHF. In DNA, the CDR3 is TGTGCCAGCCCACCTCGGGACAGGACCTATAATTCACCCCTCCACTTT.